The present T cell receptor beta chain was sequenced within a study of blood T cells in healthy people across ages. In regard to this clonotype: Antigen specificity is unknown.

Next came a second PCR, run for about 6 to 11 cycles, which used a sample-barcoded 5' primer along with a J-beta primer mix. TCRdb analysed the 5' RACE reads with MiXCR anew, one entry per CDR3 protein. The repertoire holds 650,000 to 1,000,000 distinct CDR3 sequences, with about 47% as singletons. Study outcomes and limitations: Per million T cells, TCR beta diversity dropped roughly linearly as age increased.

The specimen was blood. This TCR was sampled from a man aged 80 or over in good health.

The CDR3 region has the DNA TGCGCCAGCAGCCAAATTCAGCCACACGGCACAGATACGCAGTATTTT. Translating it yields CASSQIQPHGTDTQYF. The V call is TRBV4-1, the J call TRBJ2-3; no definite D call. Trimming pared 2 bases from V and 1 base from J, leaving 13 bases between. CDR1 MGHRA and CDR2 YSYEKL come from the germline V gene. CDR3 size: 16 residues.